One sample yielded the 3 T cell receptor beta chains listed below, sequenced in a study of control samples from healthy donors and cancer patients (dated by TCRdb to 2019 to 2021). Receptor libraries were prepared by the immunoSEQ multiplex PCR assay. As stored in TCRdb, this immuneACCESS dataset retains in-frame rearrangements with V and J assigned. A fraction of the clones does not appear; measured against another copy, unresolved V genes explain less than half of the discrepancy, and the remainder lacks a known reason. This sample lists more than 90,000 clones; about 89% were detected once. Together, the top ten hold 7.8% of the sample. The specimen sequenced was blood. The receptors derive from a man under 40 in good health.

J is TRBJ2-6 and V is TRBV18, with 8 bases identical to TRBD1. This CDR3 is 18 amino acids long. The junction had 8 bases not matched to a gene; V was cut back by 3 bases and J by 1 base. Germline CDR1 KGHSH, CDR2 LQKENI. CDR3 nucleotide sequence: TGTGCCAGCTCACCCCCCGGACAGGGAGGATCTGGGGCCAACGTCCTGACTTTC. It codes for CASSPPGQGGSGANVLTF. Looking up the rest from reference TRBV18 and TRBJ2-6 gives the full variable domain: NAGVMQNPRHLVRRRGQEARLRCSPMKGHSHVYWYRQLPEEGLKFMVYLQKENIIDESGMPKERFSAEFPKEGPSILRIQQVVRGDSAAYFCASSPPGQGGSGANVLTFGAGSRLTVL.

This clone was seen only a few times. The chain links TRBV5-1 to TRBJ1-1, with D maybe TRBD1 (5 bases). The germline CDR1 and CDR2 sequences are SGHRS and YFSETQ. Trimming removed 0 bases at V and 1 base at J, with 10 bases between. CDR3 length: 15 residues. The CDR3 sequence is CASSLDTGGNTEAFF. For the CDR3, the DNA is TGCGCCAGCAGCTTGGATACAGGAGGGAACACTGAAGCTTTCTTT.

The rearrangement joins TRBV5-4 to TRBJ1-6, with TRBD1 identical over 7 bases. Germline-derived CDR1 and CDR2 are SGHNT and YYREEE (reference sequence). Trimming at V came to 5 bases and at J to 9 bases, leaving 8 bases not matched to a gene. The CDR3 totals 14 residues. CDR3 in DNA: TGTGCCAGCAGTCGGGAGGGGGCGCTTTCACCCCTCCACTTT. The encoded protein is CASSREGALSPLHF.